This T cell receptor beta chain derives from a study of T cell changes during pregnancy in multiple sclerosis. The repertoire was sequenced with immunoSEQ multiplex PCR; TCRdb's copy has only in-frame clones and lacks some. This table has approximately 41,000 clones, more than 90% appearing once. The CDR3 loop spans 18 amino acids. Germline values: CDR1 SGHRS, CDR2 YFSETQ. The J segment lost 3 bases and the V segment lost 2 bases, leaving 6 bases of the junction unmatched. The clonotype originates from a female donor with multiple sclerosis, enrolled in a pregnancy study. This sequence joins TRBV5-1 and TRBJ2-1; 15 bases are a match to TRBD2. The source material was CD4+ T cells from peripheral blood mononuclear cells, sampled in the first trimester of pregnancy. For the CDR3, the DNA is TGCGCCAGCAGCTTCGGACTAGCGGGAGGGACCATCTACAATGAGCAGTTCTTC. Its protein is CASSFGLAGGTIYNEQFF.